Sequencing of this T cell receptor (beta chain) was carried out in a study of T-cell reconstitution after alpha-beta-depleted transplantation in children. This sample's TCRbeta library carried unique molecular identifier barcodes. MiXCR was run by TCRdb on the PCR reads, yielding one entry per CDR3 protein. The table shows approximately 640,000 distinct CDR3 sequences, with around 16% occurring only once. Many counts were recorded for this clonotype. The CDR3 spans 12 residues. V was pared by 2 bases and J by 6 bases, with 9 bases between. Per the germline V gene, CDR1 is DFQATT and CDR2 is SNEGSKA (reference sequence).

Sequenced here: PBMCs from the stem cell graft donor, sampled from the stem cell graft. The TCR was taken from a human donor who donated a stem cell graft to a child with acute myeloid leukemia. V gene TRBV20-1 combines with J gene TRBJ2-3; D uncertain. The CDR3 loop reads CSARKWADTQYF. The CDR3 nucleotides are TGCAGTGCTAGAAAGTGGGCCGATACGCAGTATTTT.